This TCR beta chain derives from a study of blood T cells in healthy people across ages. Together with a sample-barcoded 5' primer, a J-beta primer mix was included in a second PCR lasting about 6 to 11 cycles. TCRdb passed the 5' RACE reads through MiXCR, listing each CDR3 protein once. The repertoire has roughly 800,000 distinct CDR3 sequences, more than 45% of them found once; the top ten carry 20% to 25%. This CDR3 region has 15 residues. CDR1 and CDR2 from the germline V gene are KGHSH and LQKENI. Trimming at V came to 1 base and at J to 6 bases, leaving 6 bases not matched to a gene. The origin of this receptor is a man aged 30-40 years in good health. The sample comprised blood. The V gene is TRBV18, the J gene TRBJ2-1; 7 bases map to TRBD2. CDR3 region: CASSPRRESLNEQFF. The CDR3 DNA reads TGTGCCAGCTCACCACGGCGGGAGTCGCTCAATGAGCAGTTCTTC.